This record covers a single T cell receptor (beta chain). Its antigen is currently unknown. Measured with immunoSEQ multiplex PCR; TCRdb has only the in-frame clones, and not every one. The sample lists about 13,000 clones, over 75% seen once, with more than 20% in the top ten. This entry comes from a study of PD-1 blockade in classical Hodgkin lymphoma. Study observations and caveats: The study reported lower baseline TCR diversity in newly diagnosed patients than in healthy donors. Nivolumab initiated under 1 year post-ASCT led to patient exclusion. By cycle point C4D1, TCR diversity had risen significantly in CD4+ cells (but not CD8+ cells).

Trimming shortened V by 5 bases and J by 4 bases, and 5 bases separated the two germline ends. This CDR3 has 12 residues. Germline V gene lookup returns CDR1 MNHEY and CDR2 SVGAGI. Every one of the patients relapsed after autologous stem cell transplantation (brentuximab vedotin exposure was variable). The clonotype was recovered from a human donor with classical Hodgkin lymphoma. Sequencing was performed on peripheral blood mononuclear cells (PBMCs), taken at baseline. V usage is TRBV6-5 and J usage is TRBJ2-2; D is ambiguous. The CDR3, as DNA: TGTGCCAGCAGTCCCCGCACCGGGGAGCTGTTTTTT. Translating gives CASSPRTGELFF.